This T cell receptor (beta chain) derives from a study of cytomegalovirus exposure and HLA in healthy donors. Study results and limitations: With further analysis later on, most CMV-associated TCR beta chains appeared HLA-restricted.

Amplification used 60 Vbeta primers and 13 Jbeta primers. Here immunoSEQ multiplex PCR was the method, and the copy in TCRdb shows in-frame clones only, minus some. Altogether 80,000 to 95,000 clones are present, approximately 86% being singletons, with the ten largest covering 8% to 10%. In the case of this clone: Its target is unknown.

What was sequenced was PBMCs. This receptor was taken from a young man in good health and CMV-seropositive.

The CDR3 reads CASSTGTAHYEQYF. CDR3 nucleotide sequence: TGTGCCAGCAGTACCGGGACAGCACATTACGAGCAGTACTTC. The chain employs TRBV6-5 and TRBJ2-7, with 7 bases aligning to TRBD1. The germline CDR1 and CDR2 sequences are MNHEY and SVGAGI. V was clipped by 5 bases and J by 4 bases; unmatched bases: 8. The CDR3 spans 14 residues.